The sequence of this T cell receptor beta chain was determined in a study of shared clonotypes between healthy human individuals. CDR3 length equals 12 residues. Trimming left V 2 bases short and J 2 bases short, with 3 bases between. Germline CDR1 is MDHEN and CDR2 is SYDVKM. TCRdb keeps only in-frame clones here, not all; method: immunoSEQ multiplex PCR. The sample lists around 2.5 million clones; roughly 93% were seen once. Concerning this clone itself: Other DNA sequences in the sample encode the same CDR3.

This sequence originates from a man aged 18 to 29 in good health. Some clones in this sample may be carry-over from other donors' samples. This rearrangement joins TRBV28 to TRBJ1-2; D gene unclear. The sample consisted of naive CD4+ T cells from PBMCs. Regarding subset: CD45RA+ positively selected. CDR3 in DNA: TGTGCCAGCAGTTTAAAAAACTATGGCTACACCTTC. This encodes CASSLKNYGYTF.